This TCR beta chain was obtained from a study of regulatory T cells in long-lasting Graves disease. Study as a whole: Graves' patients who were just diagnosed had used antithyroid drugs for under 3 months.

Germline values: CDR1 SGHNT, CDR2 YYREEE (reference sequence). The CDR3 runs 14 residues. Assembly of TCR beta libraries relied on iRepertoire HTBI primers together with Arm-PCR of CDR3 regions. TCRdb re-called the multiplex PCR reads with MiXCR, one entry per CDR3 protein. The sample yields roughly 440,000 distinct CDR3 sequences, about 15% seen once. Time point: newly diagnosed GD, antithyroid drugs for less than 3 months. There was RNA extracted from PBMCs, and the TCR library was made from it. The same data also contributed to another study, on T cells in Graves' hyperthyroidism and ophthalmopathy. That work states: Patients having uncontrolled infection, another autoimmune disease, pregnancy or lactation were not included. First-round RT-PCR with HTBI primers amplified the TCR CDR3 region. Blood samples included most of the expanded thyroid clonotypes exceeding 0.001.

This rearrangement joins TRBV5-4 to TRBJ2-1, with D possibly matching TRBD1 (6 bases). The J call may be mistaken, given a closer DNA end match to TRBJ2-5. The sample consisted of peripheral blood mononuclear cells (PBMCs), taken at new diagnosis, from a patient treated with antithyroid drugs. This sequence originates from a woman between 18 and 29 years old with Graves disease. The CDR3 protein is CASSLGTARETQYF. The CDR3 DNA reads as TGTGCCAGCAGCTTGGGGACAGCGAGAGAGACCCAGTACTTC.